The present T cell receptor (beta chain) was sequenced within a study of cytomegalovirus exposure and HLA in healthy donors. The CDR3 is 15 residues long. Germline V gene data show CDR1 as SGHVS and CDR2 as FNYEAQ. The V end was cut by 3 bases, the J end by 0 bases, with 12 bases between. The PCR used 60 Vbeta and 13 Jbeta primers. Libraries were prepared by immunoSEQ multiplex PCR; TCRdb keeps only in-frame clonotypes and omits some of them. The sample holds a few hundred thousand clones; 70% to 80% are singletons and the top ten take roughly 3%. This clone was recorded a few times. Its antigen is not known. Study-level results: After further analysis at a later stage, 16,951 TCR beta sequences were associated with HLA alleles at 0.05 false discovery rate.

This TCR came from a woman in her twenties or thirties in good health and CMV-seronegative. J is TRBJ2-7 and V is TRBV7-6; D is possibly TRBD1 (6 bases). Sequencing input: PBMCs. In DNA form, the CDR3 reads TGTGCCAGCAGCTTTGGGGACACAGGCTCCTACGAGCAGTACTTC. Its translation is CASSFGDTGSYEQYF.